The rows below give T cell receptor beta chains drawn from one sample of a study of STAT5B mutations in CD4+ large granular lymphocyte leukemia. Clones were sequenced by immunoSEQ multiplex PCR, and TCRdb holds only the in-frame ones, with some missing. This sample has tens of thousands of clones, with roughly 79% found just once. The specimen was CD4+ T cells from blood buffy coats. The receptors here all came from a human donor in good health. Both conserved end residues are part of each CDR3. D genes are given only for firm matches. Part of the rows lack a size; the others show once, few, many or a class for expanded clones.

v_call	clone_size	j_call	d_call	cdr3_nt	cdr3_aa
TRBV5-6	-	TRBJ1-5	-	TGTGCCAGCAGCTTGGGTGGCGGGGTAGGCCAGCCCCAGCATTTT	CASSLGGGVGQPQHF
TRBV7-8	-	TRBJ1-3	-	TGTGCCAGCAGCGAGCAGGGTTCCTCTGGAAACACCATATATTTT	CASSEQGSSGNTIYF
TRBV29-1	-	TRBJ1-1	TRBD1	TGCAGCGTTGAAGATCGCAGGGGGCTTGCCGGAGAAGCTTTCTTT	CSVEDRRGLAGEAFF
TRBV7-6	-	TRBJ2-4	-	TGTGCCAGCAGCTTAGCGCCGTCAGCCAAAAACATTCAGTACTTC	CASSLAPSAKNIQYF
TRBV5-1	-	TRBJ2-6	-	TGCGCCAGCAGTCCTGCCGGCTATTCTGGGGCCAACGTCCTGACTTTC	CASSPAGYSGANVLTF
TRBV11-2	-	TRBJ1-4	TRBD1	TGTGCCAGCAGCTTGACAGGGATCCTTACTGAAAAACTGTTTTTT	CASSLTGILTEKLFF
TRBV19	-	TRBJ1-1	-	TGTGCCAGTAGGACCACCGGGACCCCTGCTAACACTGAAGCTTTCTTT	CASRTTGTPANTEAFF
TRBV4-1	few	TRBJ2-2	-	TGCGCCAGCAGCCAAGATCCCGTCAGGGGGAACACCGGGGAGCTGTTTTTT	CASSQDPVRGNTGELFF
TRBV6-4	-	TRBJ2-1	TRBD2	TGTGCCAGCACGCCTAGCGGGGAAAGCTACAATGAGCAGTTCTTC	CASTPSGESYNEQFF
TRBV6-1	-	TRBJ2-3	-	TGTGCCAGCAGTGATCGGACACCAAGCACAGATACGCAGTATTTT	CASSDRTPSTDTQYF
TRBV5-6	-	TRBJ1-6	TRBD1	TGTGCCAGCAGCTGGCGAGGACAGGGTTTTTATTCACCCCTCCACTTT	CASSWRGQGFYSPLHF
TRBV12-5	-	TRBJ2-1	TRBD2	TGTGCTAGTGGCGGGGGGCTAGCGGGAGTTGGGGGTGAGCAGTTCTTC	CASGGGLAGVGGEQFF
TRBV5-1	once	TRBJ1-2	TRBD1	TGCGCCAGCAGACAAACAACAGGGGGCCGGGGTGGCTACACCTTC	CASRQTTGGRGGYTF
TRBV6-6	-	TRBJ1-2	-	TGTGCCAGCACTCCGGAGGGGGGCGCGTACTATGGCTACACCTTC	CASTPEGGAYYGYTF
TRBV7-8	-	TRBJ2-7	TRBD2	TGTGCCAGCAGCTTCCGGCGGGAGCCCCACGAGCAGTACTTC	CASSFRREPHEQYF
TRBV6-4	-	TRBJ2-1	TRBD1	TGTGCCAGCAGTCCGGGACAGGGGAACAATGAGCAGTTCTTC	CASSPGQGNNEQFF
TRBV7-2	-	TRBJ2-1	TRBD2	TGTGCCAGCAGCTATCCTAGCGGGGAATACAATGAGCAGTTCTTC	CASSYPSGEYNEQFF
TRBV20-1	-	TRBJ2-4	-	TGCAGTGCTAGTAAAAGACTACAGTACTTC	CSASKRLQYF
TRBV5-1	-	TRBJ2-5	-	TGCGCCAGCAGCGCGGGGTTGCTCCAAGAGACCCAGTACTTC	CASSAGLLQETQYF
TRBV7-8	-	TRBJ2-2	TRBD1	TGTGCCAGCAACCGACAGGGGGGCACCGGGGAGCTGTTTTTT	CASNRQGGTGELFF
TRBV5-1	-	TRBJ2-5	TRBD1	TGCGCCAGCAGCTTGTACCGGGACAGGACCCAAGAGACCCAGTACTTC	CASSLYRDRTQETQYF
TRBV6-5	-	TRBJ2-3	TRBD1	TGTGCCAGCAGTCCCTGGACAGGGGAAACAGATACGCAGTATTTT	CASSPWTGETDTQYF
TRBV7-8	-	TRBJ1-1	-	TGTGCCAGCAGCTTCCTCGACGGGAACACTGAAGCTTTCTTT	CASSFLDGNTEAFF
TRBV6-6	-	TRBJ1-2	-	TGTGCCAGCAGTTACTCCCCCGGGACCTACTATGGCTACACCTTC	CASSYSPGTYYGYTF
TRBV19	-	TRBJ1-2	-	TGTGCCAGTAGTATTCCCCCACCGAACTATGGCTACACCTTC	CASSIPPPNYGYTF
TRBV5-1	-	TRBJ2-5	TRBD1	TGCGCCAGCAGCTTCGGACAGGGCGGGGCAGAGACCCAGTACTTC	CASSFGQGGAETQYF
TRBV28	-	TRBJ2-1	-	TGTGCCAGCAGTTTCGGGTCGGGGGTAGTTGAGCAGTTCTTC	CASSFGSGVVEQFF
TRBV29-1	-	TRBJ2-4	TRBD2	TGCAGCGGGGCGGGGGGGAACATTCAGTACTTC	CSGAGGNIQYF
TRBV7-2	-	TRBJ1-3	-	TGTGCCAGCAGCCCCTATTTGAGCTCTGGAAACACCATATATTTT	CASSPYLSSGNTIYF
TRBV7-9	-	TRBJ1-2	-	TGTGCCAGCTCAGCAGTTCCGTCGACCTATGGCTACACCTTC	CASSAVPSTYGYTF
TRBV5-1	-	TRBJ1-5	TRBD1	TGCGCCAGCAGCACGACAGGGGTGGGGCAGCCCCAGCATTTT	CASSTTGVGQPQHF
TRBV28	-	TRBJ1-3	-	TGTGCCAGTCGGTCGGGGGCAAACACCATATATTTT	CASRSGANTIYF
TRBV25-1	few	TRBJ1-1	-	TGTGCCAGCAGTGTCACCCCAGGGCCGAACACTGAAGCTTTCTTT	CASSVTPGPNTEAFF
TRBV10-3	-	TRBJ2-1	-	TGTGCCATCAGTGAGCAAAAGCACAATGAGCAGTTCTTC	CAISEQKHNEQFF
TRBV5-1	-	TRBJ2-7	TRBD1	TGCGCCAGCAGCCAAGGACAGGGGGTCTACGAGCAGTACTTC	CASSQGQGVYEQYF
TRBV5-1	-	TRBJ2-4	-	TGCGCCAGCAGCTTGGAACAGGAGAACATTCAGTACTTC	CASSLEQENIQYF
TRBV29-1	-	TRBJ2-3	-	TGCAGCGTTGAACAGTACACAGATACGCAGTATTTT	CSVEQYTDTQYF
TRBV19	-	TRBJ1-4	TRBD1	TGTGCCAGTAGTGCCAAACCGGGACAGGGGGCTTCTAATGAAAAACTGTTTTTT	CASSAKPGQGASNEKLFF
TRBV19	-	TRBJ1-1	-	TGTGCCAGTATGTGGGAGGGGCGGAACACTGAAGCTTTCTTT	CASMWEGRNTEAFF
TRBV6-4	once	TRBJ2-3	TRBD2	TGTGCCAGCAGGGCCGGGGGGGCAATCACAGATACGCAGTATTTT	CASRAGGAITDTQYF
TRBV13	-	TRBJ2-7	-	TGTGCCAGCAGCTTAAGTCGCAGGGGAGACGAGCAGTACTTC	CASSLSRRGDEQYF
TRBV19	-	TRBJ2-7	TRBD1	TGTGCCAGTAGTATTCGGTCGACAGGGGGAACCTACGAGCAGTACTTC	CASSIRSTGGTYEQYF
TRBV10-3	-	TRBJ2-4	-	TGTGCCATCAGTGAGTCGACCGGGACCCCACCGTTCTTC	CAISESTGTPPFF
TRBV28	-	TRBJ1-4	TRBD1	TGTGCCAGCAGTGCTCCGGGACAGCTTAATGAAAAACTGCTTTTT	CASSAPGQLNEKLLF
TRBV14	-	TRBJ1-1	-	TGTGCCAGCAGCCAAGGGGCAGGGATAAGAAACACTGAAGCTTTCTTT	CASSQGAGIRNTEAFF
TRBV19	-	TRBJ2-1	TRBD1	TGTGCCAGTAGACCGGGACAGGGGTCCTACAATGAGCAGTTCTTC	CASRPGQGSYNEQFF
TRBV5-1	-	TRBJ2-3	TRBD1	TGCGCCAGCAGTCGGGACAGAATCACAGATACGCAGTATTTT	CASSRDRITDTQYF
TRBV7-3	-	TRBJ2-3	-	TGTGCCAGCAGCTTAACAGGCGGGGACGGCACAGATACGCAGTATTTT	CASSLTGGDGTDTQYF